This TCR beta chain came from a study of blood T cell repertoires in COVID-19. Study overall: COVID-19 samples, acute and convalescent, were from the United States, Italy and Spain. The cDNA or gDNA used as material had been derived from T cells, B-cell-depleted T cells, or PBMCs.

In the source study's methods: Estimates of nucleated cell counts were drawn from the amplification of reference gene primers. Here immunoSEQ multiplex PCR was the method, and the copy in TCRdb shows in-frame clones only, minus some. Clonal size and the V and J genes are those of that table, whereas D and trimming came from the DNA. The profile shows fewer than 180,000 clones, 70% to 90% of them singletons. CDR1 is LGHNA and CDR2 is YSLEER in the germline V gene. The CDR3 consists of 15 residues. Trimming removed 2 bases from V and 0 bases from J, with 7 bases in between. This clone was counted once. The TCR comes from a man aged 65 to 79 with acute or convalescent COVID-19. Sequencing was done on a sample of peripheral blood. V usage is TRBV4-3 and J usage is TRBJ1-4, with D tentatively TRBD1 (5 bases). CDR3 DNA: TGCGCCAGCAGCCAACAGGGTGCAACTAATGAAAAACTGTTTTTT. It translates to CASSQQGATNEKLFF.